This TCR beta chain emerged from a study of blood T cell repertoires in COVID-19. Overall study context: Material from acute and convalescent COVID-19 was sourced from the United States, Italy and Spain.

This clone occurred a few times. Sequenced by immunoSEQ multiplex PCR; TCRdb stores in-frame clones only, minus some. This table has 200,000 or so clones, around nine tenths appearing once. Trimming left V 5 bases short and J 3 bases short, with 11 bases between. The CDR3 covers 13 residues. From germline, CDR1 is LNHDA and CDR2 SQIVND (reference sequence). The chain uses TRBV19 and TRBJ2-7; D perhaps matches TRBD1 (6 bases). The clonotype originates from a man aged 45-65 years with COVID-19, enrolled during active disease. Sample: peripheral blood. CDR3 DNA: TGTGCCAGTAGTCCGGGACACAACTACGAGCAGTACTTC. Translating gives CASSPGHNYEQYF. The variable domain in full, completed from reference TRBV19 and TRBJ2-7, reads DGGITQSPKYLFRKEGQNVTLSCEQNLNHDAMYWYRQDPGQGLRLIYYSQIVNDFQKGDIAEGYSVSREKKESFPLTVTSAQKNPTAFYLCASSPGHNYEQYFGPGTRLTVT.